This T cell receptor (beta chain) was identified in a study of T-cell memory formation after mild COVID-19. CDR1 MNHEY and CDR2 SMNVEV come from the germline V gene (reference sequence). The CDR3 sequence is 11 residues long. Trimming cost V 7 bases and J 13 bases; bases outside gene matches: 4. This clonotype was found a few times. TCRdb ran MiXCR on the 5' RACE reads and lists one entry per CDR3 protein. The table has some 300,000 distinct CDR3 sequences, 15% to 20% seen once; the top ten hold 20% to 25%. The sequence was obtained from a man younger than 30 who had mild COVID-19 (a few samples of this study predate the infection). Cell type and time point are not known. V gene TRBV27 combines with J gene TRBJ1-6; 7 bases align to TRBD1. The sequenced material came from PBMCs or a T cell subset sorted from them (not recorded which). The CDR3 protein is CASTEGGPLHF. The CDR3 nucleotides read TGTGCCAGCACCGAAGGGGGCCCCCTCCACTTT.